The rows below give T cell receptor beta chains drawn from one sample of a study of shared T cell receptors in the human thymus. Assay used: immunoSEQ multiplex PCR; TCRdb lists only in-frame clones, some missing. The sample includes hundreds of thousands of clones, over 75% seen only once; the top ten take roughly 0.0094%. The same data also contributed to another study, on human thymus T cells.

Sample: thymocytes. The receptors stem from a boy less than two years old with a congenital heart defect. CDR3s include the opening cysteine and the closing phenylalanine or tryptophan. The order of the fields is clone size, J gene, D gene, V gene, CDR3 protein, CDR3 DNA. D genes are given only for firm matches. Only some rows state a clone size, as once, few, many or a class for expanded clones.

size: .
J: TRBJ1-2
D: TRBD1
V: TRBV29-1
CDR3: CSVFERGQGIYGYTF
DNA: TGCAGCGTTTTCGAACGTGGACAGGGGATCTATGGCTACACCTTC

size: .
J: TRBJ2-2
D: TRBD2
V: TRBV29-1
CDR3: CSAQRGGELFF
DNA: TGCAGCGCACAGCGGGGCGGGGAGCTGTTTTTT

size: .
J: TRBJ2-1
D: TRBD2
V: TRBV27
CDR3: CASSSWTSGSGNEQFF
DNA: TGTGCCAGCAGTTCATGGACTAGCGGGAGTGGGAATGAGCAGTTCTTC

size: .
J: TRBJ2-3
D: .
V: TRBV4-3
CDR3: CASSLRDMDTDTQYF
DNA: TGCGCCAGCAGCCTCCGGGACATGGACACAGATACGCAGTATTTT

size: .
J: TRBJ1-1
D: .
V: TRBV28
CDR3: CASSSFTRGRTNTEAFF
DNA: TGTGCCAGCAGTTCCTTTACCCGGGGGAGGACGAACACTGAAGCTTTCTTT

size: .
J: TRBJ2-5
D: .
V: TRBV4-1
CDR3: CASSLPLRGREETQYF
DNA: TGCGCCAGCAGCCTACCCCTTAGGGGGAGAGAGGAGACCCAGTACTTC

size: once
J: TRBJ1-4
D: .
V: TRBV20-1
CDR3: CSAPLEKLFF
DNA: TGCAGTGCCCCCTTAGAAAAACTGTTTTTT

size: .
J: TRBJ2-5
D: TRBD1
V: TRBV25-1
CDR3: CASSEPQGQSEETQYF
DNA: TGTGCCAGCAGTGAACCCCAGGGACAGTCAGAAGAGACCCAGTACTTC

size: few
J: TRBJ1-1
D: TRBD1
V: TRBV5-6
CDR3: CASSLETPQGWNTEAFF
DNA: TGTGCCAGCAGCTTGGAAACTCCACAGGGGTGGAACACTGAAGCTTTCTTT

size: .
J: TRBJ1-3
D: .
V: TRBV5-1
CDR3: CASSLAGPGSDALLSGNTIYF
DNA: TGCGCCAGCAGCTTGGCAGGGCCCGGGAGTGACGCATTGTTGTCTGGAAACACCATATATTTT

size: .
J: TRBJ1-5
D: TRBD1
V: TRBV4-1
CDR3: CASSQDRGQDHGEPQHF
DNA: TGCGCCAGCAGCCAAGATCGGGGACAGGACCATGGGGAGCCCCAGCATTTT

size: .
J: TRBJ2-7
D: TRBD2
V: TRBV6-6
CDR3: CASSYSGATYEQYF
DNA: TGTGCCAGCAGTTACAGCGGGGCCACCTACGAGCAGTACTTC

size: .
J: TRBJ1-1
D: .
V: TRBV28
CDR3: CASRGPRGLEAFF
DNA: TGTGCCAGCAGGGGCCCCAGGGGCTTGGAAGCTTTCTTT

size: .
J: TRBJ1-5
D: TRBD1
V: TRBV6-6
CDR3: CASLQGDQPQHF
DNA: TGTGCCAGTTTACAGGGGGATCAGCCCCAGCATTTT

size: .
J: TRBJ2-3
D: .
V: TRBV10-3
CDR3: CAISEGANWGPTDTQYF
DNA: TGTGCCATCAGTGAGGGGGCGAATTGGGGGCCCACAGATACGCAGTATTTT

size: .
J: TRBJ1-4
D: TRBD1
V: TRBV29-1
CDR3: CSVSPGQGGEKLFF
DNA: TGCAGCGTTTCCCCCGGACAGGGAGGAGAAAAACTGTTTTTT

size: once
J: TRBJ1-1
D: TRBD1
V: TRBV6-5
CDR3: CASSYSNGTALEAFF
DNA: TGTGCCAGCAGTTACTCTAATGGGACAGCCCTTGAAGCTTTCTTT